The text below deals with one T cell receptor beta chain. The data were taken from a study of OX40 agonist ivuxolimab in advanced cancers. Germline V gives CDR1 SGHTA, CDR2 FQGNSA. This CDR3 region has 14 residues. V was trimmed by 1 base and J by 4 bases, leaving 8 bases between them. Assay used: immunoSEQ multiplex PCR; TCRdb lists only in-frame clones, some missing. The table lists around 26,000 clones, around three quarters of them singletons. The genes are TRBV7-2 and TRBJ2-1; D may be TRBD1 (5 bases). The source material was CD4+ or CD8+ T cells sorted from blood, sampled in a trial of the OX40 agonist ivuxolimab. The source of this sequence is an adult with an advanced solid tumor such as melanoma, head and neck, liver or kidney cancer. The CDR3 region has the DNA TGTGCCAGCAGCTTAGGACAGCCTTACAATGAGCAGTTCTTC. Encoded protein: CASSLGQPYNEQFF.